This TCR beta chain stems from a study of regulatory T cells in long-lasting Graves disease (dated by TCRdb to about 2021). Regarding the research as a whole: Persistent Graves' disease was defined as persistently positive TSH receptor autoantibodies together with antithyroid drug treatment for over 5 years. Patients with persistent Graves' disease were compared with patients with newly diagnosed Graves' disease using TCR sequencing and RNA sequencing of peripheral blood. The study was registered as a clinical trial and conducted in China. TCR sequencing covered 13 persistent and some 20 newly diagnosed Graves' disease patients, some 35 samples in total. Antithyroid drugs had been taken for around 9.8 years on average by persistent Graves' disease patients in the clinical cohort. Overall results and qualifications from the work: Patients with persistent disease shared more public clonotypes (around 2,500) than newly diagnosed patients did (approximately 1,000). Compared with newly diagnosed patients, patients with persistent Graves' disease had lower TCR Shannon entropy and fewer highly expanded clones, which suggests clonal expansion. As a limitation, the authors acknowledged that the small sample size may reduce accuracy. Sequencing and analysis were limited to the TCR beta chain. Because the primary lesion, thyroid tissue, could not be accessed, the study looked at peripheral blood alone. Persistent disease showed preferential use of TRBV28, TRBJ1-2 and TRBJ2-5, whereas newly diagnosed disease favored TRBV20-1 and TRBJ2-1.

This sample's time point label indicates: persistent/refractory GD, antithyroid drugs over 5 years with positive TRAb. For both TCR sequencing and RNA sequencing, RNA was extracted from PBMCs in TRIzol. The diagnosis of Graves' disease followed American Thyroid Association guidelines. Patients for the study were recruited at an endocrinology department in Xi'an, China. Each patient gave approximately 8.8 milliliters of peripheral blood, collected in an EDTA anticoagulant tube. PBMCs were isolated by Ficoll Paque Plus density gradient separation without further T cell sorting. An Agilent 2100 Bioanalyzer and agarose gel were used to assess RNA quality, and a NanoDrop 2000 was used to measure RNA concentration. A remark on this clonotype: Its antigen has not been determined. No quality values exist for individual bases; no much larger clone is one base distant.

Compared with germline, V lacks 3 bases and J lacks 6 bases; bases without a gene match: 7. As encoded in the germline V gene, CDR1 is SGHTA while CDR2 is FQGNSA. The CDR3 covers 15 residues, taking in both the cysteine and the phenylalanine. Just CDR3 DNA is preserved here, 45 bases in frame from base 1. The method behind the library was multiplex PCR. Sequenced using an Illumina HiSeq 4000. To build TCR beta libraries, CDR3 regions were amplified by Arm-PCR using iRepertoire HTBI primers. PCR products were gel purified before sequencing. Processing in the source paper ran as follows. Gene usage analysis of CDR3 amino acid clonotypes used the approximately 62 TRBV and about 15 TRBJ segments found across samples. Filtered high-quality paired reads were merged into contigs using COPE and FqMerger. BLAST was used to align contigs to the IMGT TRBV, TRBD and TRBJ reference genes, and CDR3 was defined following IMGT. Highly expanded clones were defined as clonotypes with a frequency above 0.1%. Repertoire diversity was measured by Shannon entropy, and V-J evenness by the Gini coefficient. A clonotype found in more than one individual was treated as public. The public sequencing data were trimmed at Q25 with fastp and processed into clonotypes with MiXCR by TCRdb, which kept only in-frame beta chains. Here each entry gathers all rows of one CDR3 protein and keeps the most common genes and DNA. What appears here as the V and J calls and clone size reflects TCRdb's work, not the paper's. This sample gives over 450,000 distinct CDR3 sequences in total; roughly 21% of them show up just once. The ten biggest clones cover around 7% of the sample.

The starting material was peripheral blood mononuclear cells (PBMCs), obtained when the disease was refractory, from a patient treated with antithyroid drugs. The clonotype originates from a female donor with Graves disease. The chain couples TRBV7-2 to TRBJ2-7, with 11 junctional bases fitting TRBD1. The sequence in DNA is TGTGCCAGCAGCTTTTCGGGACAGGGGGAGACCGAGCAGTACTTC. It specifies CASSFSGQGETEQYF.